The 5 T cell receptor beta chains below come from one sample, sequenced in a study of OX40 agonist ivuxolimab in advanced cancers. Sequencing was performed with immunoSEQ multiplex PCR; in TCRdb, only in-frame clones are kept and a portion is missing. The sample has just under 80,000 clones, approximately 91% seen once. The sample was CD4+ or CD8+ T cells sorted from blood, taken in a trial of the OX40 agonist ivuxolimab. All receptors come from an adult with an advanced solid tumor such as melanoma, head and neck, liver or kidney cancer.

The chain recombines TRBV12-5 with TRBJ1-6, with TRBD1 as a possible D gene (5 bases). The germline V and J ends were trimmed by 2 bases and 6 bases, with 8 bases remaining between them. Looked up from germline, CDR1 is LGHNT and CDR2 is FRNRAP. The CDR3 consists of 14 residues. For the CDR3, the DNA is TGTGCTAGTGGTTTGTGGGGGGTTAATTCACCCCTCCACTTT. This gives the protein CASGLWGVNSPLHF.

The J gene is TRBJ2-7, the V gene TRBV27; 11 bases are a match to TRBD1. V trimming: 6 bases; J trimming: 2 bases; junction bases outside the gene matches: 3. Germline V gene data show CDR1 as MNHEY and CDR2 as SMNVEV (reference sequence). The CDR3 spans 14 residues. The CDR3 DNA reads as TGTGCCAGCAGGAGGACAGGGGGCGCCTACGAGCAGTACTTC. Its translation is CASRRTGGAYEQYF.

V gene TRBV6-1 combines with J gene TRBJ2-1; 9 nucleotides line up with TRBD2. Germline V lookup: CDR1 MNHNS, CDR2 SASEGT. This CDR3 contains 14 residues. V shed 5 bases, J shed 7 bases, and the junction held 6 bases outside the gene matches. The CDR3 DNA is TGTGCCAGCAGTTTAGCGGGAGAGCAGAATGAGCAGTTCTTC. Translating it yields CASSLAGEQNEQFF.

The J gene is TRBJ1-2, the V gene TRBV5-1; D is perhaps TRBD1 (6 bases). CDR3 length: 14 residues. Germline V lookup: CDR1 SGHRS, CDR2 YFSETQ. V was trimmed by 4 bases and J by 4 bases, leaving 14 bases between them. CDR3 sequence reads: CASSNTGPGYGYTF. CDR3 coding DNA: TGCGCCAGCAGCAATACAGGGCCAGGCTATGGCTACACCTTC.

This chain links TRBV7-9 with TRBJ2-7, with D perhaps TRBD2 (7 bases). From germline, CDR1 is SEHNR and CDR2 FQNEAQ (reference sequence). Deletions cut 5 bases from V and 6 bases from J, with 20 bases between. The CDR3 consists of 15 residues. CDR3 nucleotide sequence: TGTGCCAGCAGCCCCTTAGGGGGAGGGCCTCCCGAGCAGTACTTC. Its translation: CASSPLGGGPPEQYF.